This passage covers 25 T cell receptor beta chains from one sample sequenced in a study of blood T cell repertoires in COVID-19. Measured with immunoSEQ multiplex PCR; TCRdb has only the in-frame clones, and not every one. The sample shows tens of thousands of clones, around 90% of them seen only once. Sequenced sample: peripheral blood. These receptors originate from a human donor in a cohort sampled during active COVID-19.

The genes are TRBV12-3 or TRBV12-4 and TRBJ2-5; a weak D match, TRBD1 (5 bases). With 7 bases removed from V and 5 bases from J, the gap between germline ends came to 14 bases. The length of the CDR3 is 13 residues. The CDR3 loop reads CASTQGFRETQYF. CDR3 nucleotides: TGTGCCAGCACCCAGGGTTTTCGGGAGACCCAGTACTTC.

V and J are TRBV24-1 and TRBJ1-2; no clear D gene. The CDR3 has 14 amino acids. Deletions cut 3 bases from V and 0 bases from J, with 7 bases between. Germline CDR1 and CDR2: KGHDR and SFDVKD. As DNA, the CDR3 is TGTGCCACCAGTGATAATTCAGCTAACTATGGCTACACCTTC. Residues: CATSDNSANYGYTF.

V usage is TRBV9 and J usage is TRBJ2-1; D is unclear. Germline-derived CDR1 and CDR2 are SGDLS and YYNGEE. Trimming took off 6 bases at V and 4 bases at J, with 14 bases between the two ends. The CDR3 loop spans 14 amino acids. The CDR3 DNA follows: TGTGCCAGCACCAAGACTGTCAAATACAATGAGCAGTTCTTC. It is translated as CASTKTVKYNEQFF.

This chain uses TRBV24-1 with TRBJ2-5, with TRBD1 as a possible D gene (6 bases). The ends were cut back, 3 bases at V and 5 bases at J, with 6 bases in the middle. The CDR3 loop spans 12 amino acids. CDR1 KGHDR and CDR2 SFDVKD come from the germline V gene. CDR3 loop: CATSDRGETQYF. DNA for the CDR3: TGTGCCACCAGTGATAGGGGGGAGACCCAGTACTTC.

This chain uses TRBV2 with TRBJ2-2; 9 positions match TRBD1. Germline loops: CDR1 SNHLY, CDR2 FYNNEI. The V gene end was trimmed by 6 bases and the J gene end by 5 bases; junction bases not matched to a gene: 7. The CDR3 consists of 15 residues. The chain's CDR3 is CASRDRGAGTGELFF. The DNA of the CDR3 is TGTGCCAGCAGGGACAGGGGCGCGGGGACCGGGGAGCTGTTTTTT.

This rearrangement joins TRBV12-3 or TRBV12-4 to TRBJ1-1; TRBD1 aligns across 8 bases. This CDR3 region has 13 residues. V was clipped by 5 bases and J by 3 bases; unmatched bases: 2. As DNA, the CDR3 is TGTGCCAGCAGTAACAGGGGGGACACTGAAGCTTTCTTT. Its protein product is CASSNRGDTEAFF.

V is TRBV24-1 and J is TRBJ1-4; 9 bases are shared with TRBD1. The CDR3 runs 15 residues. CDR1 KGHDR and CDR2 SFDVKD come from the germline V gene. Germline trimming cut 2 bases from V and 5 bases from J; bases unmatched to any gene: 2. The CDR3 sequence: CATSDSGTGNEKLFF. The CDR3 DNA reads as TGTGCCACCAGTGATTCCGGGACAGGGAATGAAAAACTGTTTTTT.

This clone showed up just once. The chain links TRBV10-3 to TRBJ2-7; 9 nucleotides agree with TRBD2. In germline, CDR1 is ENHRY, CDR2 SYGVKD. V lost 0 bases and J lost 6; bases outside the gene matches: 6. This CDR3 is built from 15 residues. The CDR3 DNA is TGTGCCATCAGTGAGTCAGTAGCGGGAGACGCCGAGCAGTACTTC. It translates to CAISESVAGDAEQYF.

The V gene is TRBV7-3, the J gene TRBJ2-3, with D possibly TRBD1 on 6 matching bases. Germline-derived CDR1 and CDR2 are SGHTA and FQGTGA. The CDR3 sequence is 14 residues long. The V end was cut by 1 base, the J end by 4 bases, with 9 bases between. In DNA form, the CDR3 reads TGTGCCAGCAGCTTAAACAGGGTTGCAGATACGCAGTATTTT. Protein: CASSLNRVADTQYF.

The chain is built from TRBV24-1 and TRBJ2-2, with a possible D match to TRBD2 (5 bases). From germline, CDR1 is KGHDR and CDR2 SFDVKD. The length of the CDR3 is 16 residues. Trimming shortened V by 4 bases and J by 0 bases, and 11 bases separated the two germline ends. The CDR3 sequence: CATSDTRAPNTGELFF. The CDR3 DNA reads TGTGCCACCAGTGACACTAGGGCCCCGAACACCGGGGAGCTGTTTTTT.

This sequence joins TRBV11-2 and TRBJ1-4; D ambiguous. V lost 5 bases and J lost 8, with 18 bases in between. This CDR3 spans 15 amino acids. The V gene's germline CDR1 is SGHAT and CDR2 FQNNGV. In DNA form, the CDR3 reads TGTGCCAGCAGCCGTGGACTGTCCCTTTCCGAAAAACTGTTTTTT. As protein: CASSRGLSLSEKLFF. The full variable domain, in which reference TRBV11-2 and TRBJ1-4 provide the parts outside the CDR3, is EAGVAQSPRYKIIEKRQSVAFWCNPISGHATLYWYQQILGQGPKLLIQFQNNGVVDDSQLPKDRFSAERLKGVDSTLKIQPAKLEDSAVYLCASSRGLSLSEKLFFGSGTQLSVL.

This clone was seen a few times. The rearrangement joins TRBV5-3 to TRBJ1-5, with a tentative D call TRBD1 (5 bases). TRBV5-3 is an open reading frame, and its role is uncertain. This CDR3 has 16 amino acids. V was trimmed by 0 bases and J by 0 bases, leaving 10 bases between them. The CDR3 here is CARSLGWGLSNQPQHF. CDR3 coding DNA: TGTGCCAGAAGCTTGGGCTGGGGCCTTAGCAATCAGCCCCAGCATTTT.

The CDR3 DNA reads TGTGCCAGCGGAAACAGGGGGGACACTGAAGCTTTCTTT. This encodes CASGNRGDTEAFF. This chain uses TRBV6-5 with TRBJ1-1, with TRBD1 identical over 8 bases. Germline CDR1 reads MNHEY; CDR2 reads SVGAGI. Trimming cost V 8 bases and J 3 bases; bases outside gene matches: 5. The CDR3 consists of 13 residues.

This chain links TRBV28 with TRBJ2-1, with 15 bases lining up with TRBD2. In germline, CDR1 is MDHEN, CDR2 SYDVKM. CDR3 size: 15 residues. With 4 bases clipped from V and 10 bases from J, the junction kept 5 bases outside the gene matches. The CDR3 DNA reads TGTGCCAGCAGTTATCCGGGACTAGCGGGAGGCGAGCAGTTCTTC. The encoded protein is CASSYPGLAGGEQFF.

This clone has a single count. The chain employs TRBV6-2 or TRBV6-3 and TRBJ2-5; TRBD2 agrees at 9 bases. Trimming at V came to 2 bases and at J to 2 bases, leaving 6 bases not matched to a gene. CDR3 length: 16 residues. Germline-derived CDR1 and CDR2 are MNHEY and SVGEGT. In nucleotides, the CDR3 is TGTGCCAGCAGTTACCCCGGGCGGGGGGGACAAGAGACCCAGTACTTC. It yields the protein CASSYPGRGGQETQYF.

The genes are TRBV7-9 and TRBJ1-2; 8 nucleotides line up with TRBD1. CDR1 is SEHNR, CDR2 FQNEAQ, per germline (reference sequence). The CDR3 runs to 15 residues. Trimming took 5 bases from V and 2 from J; bases not matched to a gene: 7. Here the CDR3 reads CASSRGQEENYGYTF. DNA for the CDR3: TGTGCCAGCAGCCGGGGACAGGAGGAGAACTATGGCTACACCTTC. The full variable domain, with the rest looked up from reference TRBV7-9 and TRBJ1-2, is DTGVSQNPRHKITKRGQNVTFRCDPISEHNRLYWYRQTLGQGPEFLTYFQNEAQLEKSRLLSDRFSAERPKGSFSTLEIQRTEQGDSAMYLCASSRGQEENYGYTFGSGTRLTVV.

This rearrangement joins TRBV10-3 to TRBJ2-1, with 10 nucleotides matching TRBD1. The CDR3 contains 15 residues. Germline V gene data show CDR1 as ENHRY and CDR2 as SYGVKD. V was pared by 5 bases and J by 6 bases, with 7 bases of the junction left unmatched. CDR3 residues: CAISNGDRGLNEQFF. The CDR3 region has the DNA TGTGCCATCAGTAATGGGGACAGGGGACTCAATGAGCAGTTCTTC.

V is TRBV2 and J is TRBJ2-5, with 8 bases lining up with TRBD1. CDR1 SNHLY and CDR2 FYNNEI come from the germline V gene. This CDR3 is 11 amino acids long. J was trimmed by 13 bases and V by 2 bases; bases with no gene match: 3. The CDR3 region has the DNA TGTGCCAGCAGTGAATCGCAGGGGGCGTACTTC. Residues: CASSESQGAYF.

CDR3 in amino acids: CASSYKAGGETQYF. In nucleotides, the CDR3 is TGTGCCAGCAGTTACAAAGCGGGAGGGGAGACCCAGTACTTC. The chain couples TRBV6-5 to TRBJ2-5, with 10 nucleotides matching TRBD2. V shed 2 bases and J 5 bases; nucleotides not matched to a gene: 2. This CDR3 region has 14 residues. The germline gives CDR1 MNHEY, CDR2 SVGAGI.

The chain employs TRBV24-1 and TRBJ1-2; D not certain. CDR1 and CDR2 (germline): KGHDR, SFDVKD. The V and J ends lost 4 bases and 4 bases respectively, with 3 bases between them. The CDR3 length is 11 residues. The chain's CDR3 is CATSDGYGYTF. The CDR3 nucleotides are TGTGCCACCAGTGACGGCTATGGCTACACCTTC.

The J gene is TRBJ2-3, the V gene TRBV5-5; 7 positions agree with TRBD1. The length of the CDR3 is 15 residues. Germline assignment: CDR1 SGHKS and CDR2 YYEKEE (reference sequence). J was trimmed by 4 bases and V by 4 bases; bases with no gene match: 9. CDR3 protein: CASSGYPGTADTQYF. CDR3 DNA: TGTGCCAGCAGCGGATACCCCGGGACAGCAGATACGCAGTATTTT. Supplemented by reference TRBV5-5 and TRBJ2-3, the full variable domain reads DAGVTQSPTHLIKTRGQQVTLRCSPISGHKSVSWYQQVLGQGPQFIFQYYEKEERGRGNFPDRFSARQFPNYSSELNVNALLLGDSALYLCASSGYPGTADTQYFGPGTRLTVL.

V and J are TRBV4-3 and TRBJ1-4; D unclear. The V gene lost 0 bases and the J gene lost 7 bases, with 12 bases spanning the gap. CDR3 length equals 15 residues. Per the germline V gene, CDR1 is LGHNA and CDR2 is YSLEER. Here the CDR3 reads CASSQDRGHSEKLFF. The CDR3 DNA reads as TGCGCCAGCAGCCAAGATCGCGGGCATTCTGAAAAACTGTTTTTT.

The V gene is TRBV28, the J gene TRBJ2-5; D perhaps matches TRBD2 (5 bases). This CDR3 is built from 15 residues. Looked up from germline, CDR1 is MDHEN and CDR2 is SYDVKM. With 6 bases removed from V and 4 bases from J, the gap between germline ends came to 18 bases. The CDR3 here is CASRKREWVGETQYF. The CDR3 nucleotides are TGTGCCAGCAGAAAGAGGGAGTGGGTTGGAGAGACCCAGTACTTC.

The genes are TRBV19 and TRBJ1-5; D not certain. This CDR3 has 14 amino acids. CDR1 and CDR2 (germline): LNHDA, SQIVND (reference sequence). V lost 2 bases, J lost 8 bases, and 13 bases lay in between. The CDR3 DNA sequence: TGTGCCAGTAGTATAAGCGTTGGTGGAGAGCCCCAGCATTTT. Protein: CASSISVGGEPQHF.

The rearrangement links TRBV4-3 to TRBJ2-7, with TRBD2 matching 10 bases. This CDR3 is 15 amino acids long. The germline CDR1 and CDR2 sequences are LGHNA and YSLEER. With V trimmed by 0 bases and J by 7 bases, 6 bases remained unmatched. Here the CDR3 reads CASSQESSGSEEQYF. CDR3 in DNA: TGCGCCAGCAGCCAAGAATCTAGCGGGAGTGAGGAGCAGTACTTC.